The clone carrying this T cell receptor (beta chain) has more than one count but fewer than ten. No antigen is known for it. Trimming removed 2 bases from V and 6 bases from J, with 5 bases in between. Germline V gene data show CDR1 as SSHAT and CDR2 as FNYEAQ (reference sequence). This CDR3 spans 12 amino acids. Profiled with immunoSEQ multiplex PCR; TCRdb holds only in-frame clones, not every one. In the table there are approximately 2,000,000 clones, about 93% of which are singletons. The data were obtained in a study of shared clonotypes between healthy human individuals. Study as a whole: Per donor, three plates held CD4 naive cells, three held CD4 memory, two held CD8 naive and one held CD8 memory. Study-wide results and limits: Sequencing depth was expected to influence donor clonotype sharing.

Only CD45RO-negative cells positively selected for CCR7 counted as naive CD8 cells, so terminally differentiated effector memory CD45RA+ cells were excluded. The rearrangement uses TRBV7-7 and TRBJ1-5; D is unclear. This clonotype was sampled from a man aged 18-30 years in good health. Some clones in this sample may be carry-over from other donors' samples. Source material: naive CD8+ T cells from PBMCs. CDR3 amino acids: CASSLQCQPQHF. The CDR3 DNA sequence: TGTGCCAGCAGCTTACAGTGTCAGCCCCAGCATTTT.